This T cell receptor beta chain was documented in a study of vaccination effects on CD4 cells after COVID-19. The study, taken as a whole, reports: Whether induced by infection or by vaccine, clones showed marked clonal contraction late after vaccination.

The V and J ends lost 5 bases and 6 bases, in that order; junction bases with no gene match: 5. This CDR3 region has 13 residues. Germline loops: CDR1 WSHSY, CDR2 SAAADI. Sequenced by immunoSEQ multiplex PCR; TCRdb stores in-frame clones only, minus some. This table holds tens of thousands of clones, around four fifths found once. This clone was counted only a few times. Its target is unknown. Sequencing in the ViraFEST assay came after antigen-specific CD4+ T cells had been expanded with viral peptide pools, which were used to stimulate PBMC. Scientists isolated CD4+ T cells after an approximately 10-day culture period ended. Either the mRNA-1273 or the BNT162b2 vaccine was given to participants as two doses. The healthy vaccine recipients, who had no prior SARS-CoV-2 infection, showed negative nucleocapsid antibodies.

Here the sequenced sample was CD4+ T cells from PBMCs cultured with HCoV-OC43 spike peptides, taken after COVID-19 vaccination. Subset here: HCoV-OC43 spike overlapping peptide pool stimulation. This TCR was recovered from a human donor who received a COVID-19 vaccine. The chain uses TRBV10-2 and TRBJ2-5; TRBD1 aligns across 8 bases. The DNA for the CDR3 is TGCGCCAGCAGTCAGGGGGCCCAGAAGACCCAGTACTTC. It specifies CASSQGAQKTQYF.